This T cell receptor beta chain was profiled in a study of blood T cell repertoires in COVID-19. Study in general: Acute and convalescent COVID-19 samples came from the United States, Italy and Spain.

V shed 2 bases and J 8 bases; nucleotides not matched to a gene: 7. The CDR3 sequence is 14 residues long. From germline, CDR1 is ENHRY and CDR2 SYGVKD. Sequencing used immunoSEQ multiplex PCR; TCRdb keeps in-frame clones, though not all of them. The sample yields fewer than 20,000 clones, around 87% seen once. J is TRBJ2-7 and V is TRBV10-3; 9 nucleotides align to TRBD2. This receptor was identified in a human donor in a cohort sampled during active COVID-19. The sequencing sample was made of peripheral blood. CDR3 DNA: TGTGCCATCAGTGAGATAGCGGGAGAACAGAAGCAGTACTTC. It specifies CAISEIAGEQKQYF.